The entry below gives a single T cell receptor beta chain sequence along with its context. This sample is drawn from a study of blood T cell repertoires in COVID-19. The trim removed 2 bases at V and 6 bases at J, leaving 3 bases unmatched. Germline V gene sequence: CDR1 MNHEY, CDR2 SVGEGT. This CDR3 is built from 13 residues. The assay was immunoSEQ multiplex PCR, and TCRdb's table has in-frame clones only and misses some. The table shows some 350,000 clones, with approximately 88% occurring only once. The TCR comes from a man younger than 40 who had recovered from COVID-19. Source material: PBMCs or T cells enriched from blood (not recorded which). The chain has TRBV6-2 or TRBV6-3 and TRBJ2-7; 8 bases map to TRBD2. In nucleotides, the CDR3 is TGTGCCAGCAGTTACACGGGGGGGACCGAGCAGTACTTC. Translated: CASSYTGGTEQYF.